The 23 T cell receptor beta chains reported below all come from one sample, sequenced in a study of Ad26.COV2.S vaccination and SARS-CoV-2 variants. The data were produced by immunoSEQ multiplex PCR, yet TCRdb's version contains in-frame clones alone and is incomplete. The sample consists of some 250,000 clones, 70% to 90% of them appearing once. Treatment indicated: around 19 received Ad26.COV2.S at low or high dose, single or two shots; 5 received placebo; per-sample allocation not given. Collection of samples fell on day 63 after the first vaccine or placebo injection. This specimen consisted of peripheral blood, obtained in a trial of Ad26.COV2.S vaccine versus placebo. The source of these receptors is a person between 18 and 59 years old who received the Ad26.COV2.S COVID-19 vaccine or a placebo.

The CDR3 region has the DNA TGTGCCATCGGGGGACAGGGGGCGGGCTACGAGCAGTACTTC. This sequence encodes CAIGGQGAGYEQYF. This chain connects TRBV10-3 to TRBJ2-7; 12 bases map to TRBD1. CDR1 is ENHRY, CDR2 SYGVKD, per germline. The CDR3 covers 14 residues. V lost 8 bases to trimming and J lost 3 bases; unmatched junction nucleotides: 5.

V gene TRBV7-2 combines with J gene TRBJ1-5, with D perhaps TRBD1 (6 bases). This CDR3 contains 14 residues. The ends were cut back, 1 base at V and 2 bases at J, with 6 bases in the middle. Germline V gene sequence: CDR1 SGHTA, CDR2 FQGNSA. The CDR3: CASSLGGRNQPQHF. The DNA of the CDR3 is TGTGCCAGCAGCTTAGGGGGGCGCAATCAGCCCCAGCATTTT.

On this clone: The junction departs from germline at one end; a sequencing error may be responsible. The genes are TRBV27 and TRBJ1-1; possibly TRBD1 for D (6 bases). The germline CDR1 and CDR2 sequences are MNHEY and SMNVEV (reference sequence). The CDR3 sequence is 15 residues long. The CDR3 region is CASSLSTGGFSEAFF. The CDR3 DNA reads TGTGCCAGCAGTCTATCGACAGGTGGTTTCTCTGAAGCTTTCTTT.

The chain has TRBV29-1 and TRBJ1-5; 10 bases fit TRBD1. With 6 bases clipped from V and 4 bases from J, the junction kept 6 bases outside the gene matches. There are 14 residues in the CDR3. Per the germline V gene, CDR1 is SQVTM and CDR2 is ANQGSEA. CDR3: CSVETGGQNQPQHF. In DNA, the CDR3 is TGCAGCGTAGAGACAGGGGGCCAGAATCAGCCCCAGCATTTT. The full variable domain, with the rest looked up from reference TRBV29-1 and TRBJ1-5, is SAVISQKPSRDICQRGTSLTIQCQVDSQVTMMFWYRQQPGQSLTLIATANQGSEATYESGFVIDKFPISRPNLTFSTLTVSNMSPEDSSIYLCSVETGGQNQPQHFGDGTRLSIL.

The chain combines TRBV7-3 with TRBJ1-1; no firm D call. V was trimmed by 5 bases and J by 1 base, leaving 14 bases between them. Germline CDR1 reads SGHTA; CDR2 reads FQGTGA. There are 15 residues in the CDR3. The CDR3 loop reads CASSPTAGGNTEAFF. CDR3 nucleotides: TGTGCCAGCAGCCCGACGGCAGGTGGGAACACTGAAGCTTTCTTT.

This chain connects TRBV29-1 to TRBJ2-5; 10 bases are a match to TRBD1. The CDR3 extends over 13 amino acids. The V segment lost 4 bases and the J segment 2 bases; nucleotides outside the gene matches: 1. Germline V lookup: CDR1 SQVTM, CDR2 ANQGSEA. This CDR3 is CSVGTGGQETQYF. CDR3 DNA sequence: TGCAGCGTTGGGACAGGGGGGCAAGAGACCCAGTACTTC.

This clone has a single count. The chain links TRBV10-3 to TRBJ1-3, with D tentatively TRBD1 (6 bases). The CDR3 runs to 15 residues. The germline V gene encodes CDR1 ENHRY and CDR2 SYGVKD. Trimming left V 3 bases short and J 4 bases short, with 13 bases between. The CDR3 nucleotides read TGTGCCATCAGTGATGGGGGGGCGCTCGGAAACACCATATATTTT. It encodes CAISDGGALGNTIYF.

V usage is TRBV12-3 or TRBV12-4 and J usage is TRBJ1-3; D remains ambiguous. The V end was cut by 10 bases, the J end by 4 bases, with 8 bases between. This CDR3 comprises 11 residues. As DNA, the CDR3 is TGTGCCACCCTGTCCGGAAACACCATATATTTT. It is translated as CATLSGNTIYF.

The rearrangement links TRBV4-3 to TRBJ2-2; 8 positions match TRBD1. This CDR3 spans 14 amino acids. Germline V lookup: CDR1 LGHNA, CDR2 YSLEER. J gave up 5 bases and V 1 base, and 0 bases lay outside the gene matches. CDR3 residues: CASSQGTGTGELFF. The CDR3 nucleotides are TGCGCCAGCAGCCAAGGGACAGGGACCGGGGAGCTGTTTTTT.

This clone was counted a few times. The CDR3 reads CASSWGQEYGGNTIYF. The CDR3 DNA reads TGTGCCAGCTCATGGGGACAGGAGTACGGTGGAAACACCATATATTTT. This rearrangement joins TRBV9 to TRBJ1-3, with 8 bases lining up with TRBD1. The germline gives CDR1 SGDLS, CDR2 YYNGEE. The V and J ends lost 7 bases and 3 bases, in that order; junction bases with no gene match: 12. This CDR3 has 16 amino acids. The variable domain in full, with the rest retrieved from reference TRBV9 and TRBJ1-3, is DSGVTQTPKHLITATGQRVTLRCSPRSGDLSVYWYQQSLDQGLQFLIQYYNGEERAKGNILERFSAQQFPDLHSELNLSSLELGDSALYFCASSWGQEYGGNTIYFGEGSWLTVV.

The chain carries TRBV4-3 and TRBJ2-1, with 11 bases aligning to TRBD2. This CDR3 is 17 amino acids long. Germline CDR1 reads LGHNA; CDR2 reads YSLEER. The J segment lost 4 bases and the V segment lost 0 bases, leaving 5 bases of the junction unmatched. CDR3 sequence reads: CASSQDIAGGTYNEQFF. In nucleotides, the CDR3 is TGCGCCAGCAGCCAAGATATAGCGGGAGGGACGTACAATGAGCAGTTCTTC.

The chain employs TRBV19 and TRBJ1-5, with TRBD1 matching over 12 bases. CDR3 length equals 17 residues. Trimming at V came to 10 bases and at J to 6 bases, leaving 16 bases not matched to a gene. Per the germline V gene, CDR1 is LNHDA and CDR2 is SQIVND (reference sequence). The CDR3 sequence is CATRGGIGTGGPQPQHF. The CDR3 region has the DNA TGTGCCACGCGAGGGGGTATAGGGACAGGGGGCCCTCAGCCCCAGCATTTT.

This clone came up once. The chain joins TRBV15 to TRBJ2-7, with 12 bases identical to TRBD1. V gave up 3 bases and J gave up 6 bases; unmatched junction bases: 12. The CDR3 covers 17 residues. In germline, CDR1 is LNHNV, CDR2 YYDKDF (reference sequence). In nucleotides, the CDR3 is TGTGCCACCAGCAGTCCCCTCGGGACAGGGGGCCGGGTCGAGCAGTACTTC. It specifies CATSSPLGTGGRVEQYF.

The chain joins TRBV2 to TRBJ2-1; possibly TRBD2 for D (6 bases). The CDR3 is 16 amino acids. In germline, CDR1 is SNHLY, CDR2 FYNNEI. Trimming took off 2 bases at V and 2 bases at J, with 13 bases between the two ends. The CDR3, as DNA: TGTGCCAGCAGTGAAAGGCGGGGCCGTACCTACAATGAGCAGTTCTTC. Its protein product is CASSERRGRTYNEQFF.

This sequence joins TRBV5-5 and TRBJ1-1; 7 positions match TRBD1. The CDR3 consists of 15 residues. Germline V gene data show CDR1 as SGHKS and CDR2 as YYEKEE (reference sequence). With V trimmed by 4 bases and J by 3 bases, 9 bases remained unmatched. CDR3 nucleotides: TGTGCCAGCAGCCCTAGGACAGGTGGGGACACTGAAGCTTTCTTT. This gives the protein CASSPRTGGDTEAFF.

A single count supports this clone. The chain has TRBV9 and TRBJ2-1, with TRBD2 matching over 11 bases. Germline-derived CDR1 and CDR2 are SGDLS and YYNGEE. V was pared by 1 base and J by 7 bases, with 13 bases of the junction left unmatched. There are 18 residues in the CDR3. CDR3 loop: CASSVYPSGGSLVNEQFF. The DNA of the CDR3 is TGTGCCAGCAGCGTATACCCTAGCGGGGGGTCTTTAGTGAATGAGCAGTTCTTC.

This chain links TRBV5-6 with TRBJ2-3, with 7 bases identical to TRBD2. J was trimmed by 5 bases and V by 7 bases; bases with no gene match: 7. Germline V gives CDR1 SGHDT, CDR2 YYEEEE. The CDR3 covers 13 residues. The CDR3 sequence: CASRGRAGDTQYF. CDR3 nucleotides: TGTGCCAGCCGGGGGAGGGCGGGAGATACGCAGTATTTT.

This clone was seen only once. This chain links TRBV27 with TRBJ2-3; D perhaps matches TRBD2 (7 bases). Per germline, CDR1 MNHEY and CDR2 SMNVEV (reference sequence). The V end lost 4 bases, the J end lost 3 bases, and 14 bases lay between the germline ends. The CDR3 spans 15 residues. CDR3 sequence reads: CASSSGGRWTDTQYF. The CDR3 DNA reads TGTGCCAGCAGTTCCGGGGGGCGCTGGACAGATACGCAGTATTTT.

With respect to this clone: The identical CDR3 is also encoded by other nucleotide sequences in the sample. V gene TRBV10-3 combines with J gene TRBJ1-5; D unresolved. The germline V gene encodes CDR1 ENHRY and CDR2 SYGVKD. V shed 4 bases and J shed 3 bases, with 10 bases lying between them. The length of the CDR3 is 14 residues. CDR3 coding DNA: TGTGCCATCAGTGGCACCGGAGACAATCAGCCCCAGCATTTT. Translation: CAISGTGDNQPQHF.

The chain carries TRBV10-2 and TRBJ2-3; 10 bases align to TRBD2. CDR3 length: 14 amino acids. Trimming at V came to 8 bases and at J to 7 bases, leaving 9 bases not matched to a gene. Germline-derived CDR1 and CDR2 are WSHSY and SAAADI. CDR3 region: CASETKAGGNTQYF. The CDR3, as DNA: TGCGCCAGCGAAACAAAAGCGGGAGGGAATACGCAGTATTTT.

The CDR3, as DNA: TGTGCCAGCAGCCAGACTAGCGGGGGCTCCTACGAGCAGTACTTC. This translates into CASSQTSGGSYEQYF. The chain has TRBV4-2 and TRBJ2-7; TRBD2 matches 12 bases. The CDR3 runs to 15 residues. The junction had 0 bases not matched to a gene; V was cut back by 3 bases and J by 0 bases. Germline-derived CDR1 and CDR2 are LGHNA and YNFKEQ.

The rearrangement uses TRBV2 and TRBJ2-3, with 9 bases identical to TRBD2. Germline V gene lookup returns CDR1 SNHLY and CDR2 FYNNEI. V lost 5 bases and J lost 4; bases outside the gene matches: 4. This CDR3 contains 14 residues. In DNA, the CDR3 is TGTGCCAGCAGTCCCTTAGCGGGGGCAGATACGCAGTATTTT. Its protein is CASSPLAGADTQYF.

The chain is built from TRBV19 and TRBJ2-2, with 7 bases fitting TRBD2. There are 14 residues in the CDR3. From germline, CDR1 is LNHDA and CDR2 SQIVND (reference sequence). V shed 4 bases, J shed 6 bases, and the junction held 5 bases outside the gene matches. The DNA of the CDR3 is TGTGCCAGTAGTACTAGCGGAGCTCCCGGGGAGCTGTTTTTT. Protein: CASSTSGAPGELFF.